A single sample is the source of the 23 T cell receptor beta chains below, sequenced in a study of PD-1 blockade in classical Hodgkin lymphoma (dated by TCRdb to about 2020). The sample's time point label is to be understood as: cycle 1 day 1 (C1D1), immediately before nivolumab initiation. Every trial patient had relapsed after autologous stem cell transplantation, and cohorts A, B and C differed in prior brentuximab vedotin exposure. Using a Miltenyi CD4+ T cell isolation kit, CD4+ T cells were purified from thawed PBMCs through magnetic negative selection. The library was prepared using the immunoSEQ multiplex PCR assay. TCRdb re-hosts the immuneACCESS table, in-frame sequences only. Its copies lack some clones; in the studies checked, an unresolved V gene accounts for under half of them, and the cause for the rest is not known. This sample gives tens of thousands of clones in total; 70% to 80% of them show up just once. Less than 2.5% of the sample is taken by the ten largest.

Sequenced here: CD4+ T cells from blood, sampled at baseline. The receptors originated from a human donor with classical Hodgkin lymphoma.

The V and J genes are TRBV5-6 and TRBJ1-5, with D unresolved. The CDR3 runs 14 residues. Germline loops: CDR1 SGHDT, CDR2 YYEEEE. V gave up 2 bases and J gave up 3 bases, with 9 bases separating them. CDR3 region: CASSFGRYNQPQHF. The CDR3 DNA is TGTGCCAGCAGCTTTGGACGGTACAATCAGCCCCAGCATTTT.

The chain recombines TRBV10-3 with TRBJ1-1, with D unclear. Per the germline V gene, CDR1 is ENHRY and CDR2 is SYGVKD. Trimming cost V 4 bases and J 1 base, with 7 bases left between them. The CDR3 covers 13 residues. CDR3 nucleotides: TGTGCCATCAGTGCCCAAGAGAACACTGAAGCTTTCTTT. This codes for CAISAQENTEAFF.

The table lists this clone with a count of one. The genes are TRBV21-1 and TRBJ2-1; the table's D call of TRBD2 was not tested on the DNA. TRBV21-1 counts as a pseudogene. The CDR3 is made up of 15 amino acids. The DNA of the CDR3 is TGTGCCAGCAGCAAAGAACAGCGGGGGGCCTATGAGCAGTTCTTC. Translated, it gives CASSKEQRGAYEQFF.

This clone was picked up a small number of times. This rearrangement joins TRBV27 to TRBJ2-5; the match to TRBD2 covers 7 bases. The CDR3 length is 13 residues. V gave up 6 bases and J gave up 3 bases; unmatched junction bases: 4. Germline CDR1 is MNHEY and CDR2 is SMNVEV (reference sequence). CDR3 residues: CASSWRGKETQYF. DNA for the CDR3: TGTGCCAGCAGCTGGCGGGGGAAAGAGACCCAGTACTTC.

The chain combines TRBV19 with TRBJ2-7, with 8 bases identical to TRBD1. This CDR3 region has 13 residues. Germline CDR1 and CDR2: LNHDA and SQIVND (reference sequence). The trim removed 7 bases at V and 5 bases at J, leaving 7 bases unmatched. CDR3 nucleotides: TGTGCCAGTACAGGACAGGGCAGGAACGAGCAGTACTTC. Protein: CASTGQGRNEQYF.

The gene calls are TRBV30 and TRBJ2-5, with 7 bases lining up with TRBD1. V shed 5 bases, J shed 9 bases, and the junction held 18 bases outside the gene matches. CDR1 and CDR2 (germline): GTSNPN, SVGIG (reference sequence). The CDR3 contains 15 residues. CDR3 loop: CAWSKGIVKQGPQYF. In nucleotides, the CDR3 is TGTGCCTGGTCAAAAGGAATCGTGAAACAGGGGCCCCAGTACTTC. Full variable domain (remainder filled in from reference TRBV30 and TRBJ2-5): SQTIHQWPATLVQPVGSPLSLECTVEGTSNPNLYWYRQAAGRGLQLLFYSVGIGQISSEVPQNLSASRPQDRQFILSSKKLLLSDSGFYLCAWSKGIVKQGPQYFGPGTRLLVL.

The V call is TRBV10-1, the J call TRBJ2-7; D remains unclear. Trimming removed 3 bases at V and 6 bases at J, with 18 bases between. This CDR3 is built from 15 residues. Germline lookup yields CDR1 WNHNN and CDR2 SYGVQD (reference sequence). The DNA of the CDR3 is TGCGCCAGCAGTGATAGTAGAATCCCAGGTCCCGAGCAGTACTTC. Its protein is CASSDSRIPGPEQYF.

The table lists this clone with a few counts. The rearrangement joins TRBV18 to TRBJ1-3, with no clear D. Trimming pared 3 bases from V and 0 bases from J, leaving 15 bases between. Germline CDR1 is KGHSH and CDR2 is LQKENI. The CDR3 consists of 17 residues. CDR3 protein: CASSPAPSGSSGNTIYF. The CDR3 DNA follows: TGTGCCAGCTCACCCGCCCCATCAGGCAGCTCTGGAAACACCATATATTTT.

CDR3 residues: CATSKRETNQPQHF. The CDR3 DNA is TGTGCCACCTCGAAAAGGGAGACGAATCAGCCCCAGCATTTT. V is TRBV10-3 and J is TRBJ1-5; no clear D. Germline V gene data show CDR1 as ENHRY and CDR2 as SYGVKD. V shed 10 bases and J shed 4 bases, with 17 bases lying between them. This CDR3 is built from 14 residues.

The gene calls are TRBV4-2 and TRBJ1-2, with D hard to call. With 6 bases removed from V and 1 base from J, the gap between germline ends came to 15 bases. Germline V gene data show CDR1 as LGHNA and CDR2 as YNFKEQ. The CDR3 extends over 15 amino acids. The CDR3 DNA is TGTGCCAGCAGACCCCAGAACCACGGTAACTATGGCTACACCTTC. This translates into CASRPQNHGNYGYTF.

The chain joins TRBV7-9 to TRBJ1-2, with a tentative D call TRBD1 (5 bases). Germline V gene sequence: CDR1 SEHNR, CDR2 FQNEAQ (reference sequence). Trimming removed 4 bases at V and 2 bases at J, with 5 bases between. The CDR3 extends over 12 amino acids. CDR3: CASSWDNYGYTF. DNA of the CDR3: TGTGCCAGCAGCTGGGACAACTATGGCTACACCTTC.

The J gene is TRBJ1-6, the V gene TRBV7-2; D unresolved. This CDR3 is built from 15 residues. In germline, CDR1 is SGHTA, CDR2 FQGNSA. With 4 bases removed from V and 7 bases from J, the gap between germline ends came to 14 bases. The CDR3 reads CASSSYTERNSPLHF. DNA for the CDR3: TGTGCCAGCAGCTCCTACACCGAGAGGAATTCACCCCTCCACTTT.

The V gene is TRBV7-3, the J gene TRBJ2-1, with D maybe TRBD2 (6 bases). Germline values: CDR1 SGHTA, CDR2 FQGTGA. V gave up 5 bases and J gave up 4 bases, with 21 bases separating them. The CDR3 consists of 17 residues. For the CDR3, the DNA is TGTGCCAGCAGCCCCGATAGCGGAAAGCGGATTTACAATGAGCAGTTCTTC. Translated: CASSPDSGKRIYNEQFF.

In its sample, this clone was seen a few times. This chain connects TRBV6-1 to TRBJ2-7; no definite D call. Trimming stripped 0 bases from V and 3 bases from J, with 9 bases between. Germline CDR1 reads MNHNS; CDR2 reads SASEGT. The CDR3 is 14 amino acids. The CDR3 spells CASSEAGHLYEQYF. DNA of the CDR3: TGTGCCAGCAGTGAAGCAGGTCACCTCTACGAGCAGTACTTC.

The V and J genes are TRBV7-2 and TRBJ2-7; tentatively, D is TRBD1 (5 bases). The CDR3 has 14 amino acids. Trimming shortened V by 4 bases and J by 2 bases, and 12 bases separated the two germline ends. Germline V gene data show CDR1 as SGHTA and CDR2 as FQGNSA. The CDR3: CASSSARVPYEQYF. DNA for the CDR3: TGTGCCAGCAGCTCTGCCAGGGTGCCCTACGAGCAGTACTTC.

This chain joins TRBV28 and TRBJ2-2; 9 nucleotides match TRBD1. This CDR3 region has 15 residues. Trimming took 6 bases from V and 4 from J; bases not matched to a gene: 6. CDR1 is MDHEN and CDR2 is SYDVKM in the germline V gene. CDR3 amino acids: CASSPGDRATGELFF. CDR3 nucleotide sequence: TGTGCCAGCAGCCCCGGGGACAGGGCCACCGGGGAGCTGTTTTTT.

In this sample, this clone turned up a few times. The genes are TRBV28 and TRBJ1-5, with 7 bases identical to TRBD1. The CDR3 is 15 residues long. CDR1 and CDR2 from the germline V gene are MDHEN and SYDVKM. J was trimmed by 2 bases and V by 7 bases; bases with no gene match: 8. The CDR3 nucleotides are TGTGCCAGCACCGGGGACAGTGGGGGCAATCAGCCCCAGCATTTT. It specifies CASTGDSGGNQPQHF.

This clone was recorded once. The chain recombines TRBV30 with TRBJ2-7; D is possibly TRBD1 (5 bases). The CDR3 extends over 13 amino acids. The germline V gene has CDR1 GTSNPN and CDR2 SVGIG (reference sequence). V lost 0 bases and J lost 0, with 6 bases in between. In DNA form, the CDR3 reads TGTGCCTGGAGTGTTGGACACTCCTACGAGCAGTACTTC. This codes for CAWSVGHSYEQYF.

The chain recombines TRBV6-4 with TRBJ2-1, with TRBD1 identical over 7 bases. Losses at the gene ends were 2 bases for V and 4 bases for J; bases not matched to a gene: 5. This CDR3 spans 15 amino acids. Germline lookup yields CDR1 MRHNA and CDR2 SNTAGT. The DNA for the CDR3 is TGTGCCAGCAGTGACGAACCGGGACAGTACAATGAGCAGTTCTTC. Protein: CASSDEPGQYNEQFF.

This clone was recorded once. The V and J genes are TRBV27 and TRBJ2-7; 8 bases are a match to TRBD2. V lost 5 bases, J lost 5 bases, and 14 bases stayed unmatched. CDR1 is MNHEY, CDR2 SMNVEV, per germline (reference sequence). The CDR3 extends over 16 amino acids. Written as DNA, the CDR3 is TGTGCCAGCAGTACCCTGGGGGCGGGGGGAAGCCACGAGCAGTACTTC. Translated, it gives CASSTLGAGGSHEQYF.

The chain joins TRBV2 to TRBJ1-5; D not resolved. From germline, CDR1 is SNHLY and CDR2 FYNNEI. Trimming took 7 bases from V and 1 from J, leaving 14 bases between them. The CDR3 extends over 15 amino acids. In DNA, the CDR3 is TGTGCCAGCACCACGACGGTCAAGAGCAATCAGCCCCAGCATTTT. Translation: CASTTTVKSNQPQHF.

Only a few counts were recorded for this clone. The junction departs from germline at one end; a sequencing error may be responsible. CDR3 in amino acids: CASSFFTGTPNF. The CDR3 nucleotides read TGTGCCAGCAGCTTTTTCACCGGGACACCGAATTTT. The chain combines TRBV7-2 with TRBJ1-3, with a tentative D call TRBD1 (6 bases). Looked up from germline, CDR1 is SGHTA and CDR2 is FQGNSA. CDR3 size: 12 residues.

The J gene is TRBJ1-2, the V gene TRBV2, with 9 bases identical to TRBD1. CDR1 is SNHLY, CDR2 FYNNEI, per germline. The CDR3 runs 14 residues. V dropped 5 bases and J dropped 8; count of bases not matched to a gene: 9. CDR3 residues: CASSYTGQGKGYTF. As DNA, the CDR3 is TGTGCCAGCAGTTACACGGGACAGGGAAAGGGCTACACCTTC.